These 17 T cell receptor beta chains came from one sample sequenced in a study of cytomegalovirus exposure and HLA in healthy donors. The PCR contained 60 Vbeta and 13 Jbeta primers. The method was immunoSEQ multiplex PCR; TCRdb's version includes in-frame clones alone and lacks a portion of them. The table includes approximately 170,000 clones, just under 75% detected once. Specimen: PBMCs. The receptors were sampled from a man aged 25-45 years in good health and CMV-seropositive.

The chain is built from TRBV7-9 and TRBJ2-5; perhaps TRBD1 as D (6 bases). V lost 6 bases to trimming and J lost 5 bases, with 19 bases between them. CDR1 and CDR2 (germline): SEHNR, FQNEAQ (reference sequence). CDR3 length equals 15 residues. CDR3 sequence (DNA): TGTGCCAGCAGTTCCGGACAGAGTCGGGGCGAGACCCAGTACTTC. Protein sequence: CASSSGQSRGETQYF.

V is TRBV4-1 and J is TRBJ1-6, with 8 bases matching TRBD1. Germline V gene lookup returns CDR1 MGHRA and CDR2 YSYEKL. There are 15 residues in the CDR3. V shed 4 bases and J 13 bases; nucleotides not matched to a gene: 12. CDR3 in amino acids: CASSLQGAEETPLHF. The CDR3 coding sequence is TGCGCCAGCAGCCTTCAGGGGGCTGAGGAGACTCCCCTCCACTTT.

The chain employs TRBV7-8 and TRBJ2-1, with D possibly being TRBD2 (6 bases). This CDR3 spans 15 amino acids. The ends were cut back, 2 bases at V and 3 bases at J, with 11 bases in the middle. Germline V gene lookup returns CDR1 SGHVS and CDR2 FQNEAQ. CDR3 sequence (DNA): TGTGCCAGCAGCTTAAGTACTAGCCGCTACAATGAGCAGTTCTTC. The encoded protein is CASSLSTSRYNEQFF.

J is TRBJ1-2 and V is TRBV7-8, with a possible D match to TRBD1 (6 bases). The V gene lost 5 bases and the J gene lost 2 bases, with 15 bases spanning the gap. The CDR3 spans 15 residues. Looked up from germline, CDR1 is SGHVS and CDR2 is FQNEAQ. As DNA, the CDR3 is TGTGCCAGCAGCCCTGACACCGGGACAAACTATGGCTACACCTTC. Amino acids: CASSPDTGTNYGYTF.

V is TRBV5-1 and J is TRBJ1-2; 8 bases map to TRBD1. The CDR3 runs 13 residues. The germline V gene has CDR1 SGHRS and CDR2 YFSETQ. The trim removed 4 bases at V and 8 bases at J, leaving 7 bases unmatched. CDR3 amino acids: CASSPGGAGGYTF. DNA for the CDR3: TGCGCCAGCAGCCCAGGGGGCGCGGGGGGCTACACCTTC. The full variable domain, its missing parts supplied by reference TRBV5-1 and TRBJ1-2, is KAGVTQTPRYLIKTRGQQVTLSCSPISGHRSVSWYQQTPGQGLQFLFEYFSETQRNKGNFPGRFSGRQFSNSRSEMNVSTLELGDSALYLCASSPGGAGGYTFGSGTRLTVV.

J is TRBJ2-7 and V is TRBV6-5; TRBD2 agrees at 8 bases. The V gene end was trimmed by 6 bases and the J gene end by 8 bases; junction bases not matched to a gene: 12. Per the germline V gene, CDR1 is MNHEY and CDR2 is SVGAGI. This CDR3 region has 14 residues. CDR3 DNA sequence: TGTGCCAGCAGGAAAGCGGGGGTGCTCGGAAAGCAGTACTTC. As protein: CASRKAGVLGKQYF.

This rearrangement joins TRBV5-6 to TRBJ2-1, with TRBD1 matching 7 bases. This CDR3 has 16 residues. The trim removed 3 bases at V and 0 bases at J, leaving 6 bases unmatched. The germline CDR1 and CDR2 sequences are SGHDT and YYEEEE. The CDR3, as DNA: TGTGCCAGCAGCTCCCTCAGGGGGAGCTCCTACAATGAGCAGTTCTTC. Translation gives CASSSLRGSSYNEQFF.

The chain has TRBV11-2 and TRBJ2-7; D possibly corresponds to TRBD1 (7 bases). The CDR3 length is 15 residues. Trimming left V 1 base short and J 3 bases short, with 13 bases between. The germline gives CDR1 SGHAT, CDR2 FQNNGV. In DNA form, the CDR3 reads TGTGCCAGCAGCTTAGTGGCAGGGGGGATCTACGAGCAGTACTTC. It specifies CASSLVAGGIYEQYF.

The chain is built from TRBV18 and TRBJ2-3; TRBD2 is a possible D gene (7 bases). The CDR3 loop spans 14 amino acids. CDR1 KGHSH and CDR2 LQKENI come from the germline V gene. Between the trimmed V and J ends, which lost 3 bases and 5 bases, there was a span of 12 bases. This CDR3 is CASSPGGGGDTQYF. CDR3 in DNA: TGTGCCAGCTCACCCGGAGGGGGGGGAGATACGCAGTATTTT.

V is TRBV7-2 and J is TRBJ2-2, with TRBD1 matching 8 bases. In germline, CDR1 is SGHTA, CDR2 FQGNSA. The CDR3 consists of 15 residues. With V trimmed by 1 base and J by 5 bases, 3 bases remained unmatched. CDR3 bases: TGTGCCAGCAGCTTAGGGACAGGGCGAACCGGGGAGCTGTTTTTT. Protein product: CASSLGTGRTGELFF.

The V call is TRBV7-8, the J call TRBJ2-2; D uncertain. Per germline, CDR1 SGHVS and CDR2 FQNEAQ. V dropped 1 base and J dropped 8 bases, with 5 bases sitting between them. This CDR3 is 12 amino acids long. Here the CDR3 reads CASSLDRGELFF. The CDR3 DNA is TGTGCCAGCAGCTTAGATCGGGGGGAGCTGTTTTTT.

CDR3 loop: CASSPVGQGFHGYTF. CDR3 sequence (DNA): TGTGCCAGCAGTCCCGTCGGACAGGGGTTTCATGGCTACACCTTC. The rearrangement joins TRBV7-9 to TRBJ1-2, with TRBD1 matching over 9 bases. J was trimmed by 6 bases and V by 6 bases; bases with no gene match: 11. This CDR3 region has 15 residues. Germline lookup yields CDR1 SEHNR and CDR2 FQNEAQ (reference sequence).

The J gene is TRBJ1-1, the V gene TRBV2; possible D gene TRBD1, 5 bases. The V gene lost 4 bases and the J gene lost 4 bases, with 13 bases spanning the gap. The CDR3 length is 14 residues. Per germline, CDR1 SNHLY and CDR2 FYNNEI. DNA of the CDR3: TGTGCCAGCAGTGCCCAGGGTTCGGCCACTGAAGCTTTCTTT. Its translation: CASSAQGSATEAFF.

This clone came up a few times. V usage is TRBV7-2 and J usage is TRBJ2-7, with TRBD2 matching over 14 bases. Per germline, CDR1 SGHTA and CDR2 FQGNSA. V lost 5 bases, J lost 5 bases, and 5 bases stayed unmatched. CDR3 length: 15 amino acids. The CDR3 spells CASSPTSGGAHEQYF. CDR3 sequence (DNA): TGTGCCAGCAGCCCGACTAGCGGGGGGGCCCACGAGCAGTACTTC. The full variable domain, completed using reference TRBV7-2 and TRBJ2-7, is GAGVSQSPSNKVTEKGKDVELRCDPISGHTALYWYRQSLGQGLEFLIYFQGNSAPDKSGLPSDRFSAERTGGSVSTLTIQRTQQEDSAVYLCASSPTSGGAHEQYFGPGTRLTVT.

The V call is TRBV27, the J call TRBJ2-7; 11 bases are shared with TRBD2. Germline V CDR1 and CDR2: MNHEY, SMNVEV (reference sequence). CDR3 length: 15 amino acids. J was trimmed by 6 bases and V by 5 bases; bases with no gene match: 9. The CDR3 nucleotides read TGTGCCAGCAGTACCCTAGCGGGAGGCAAGCGCGAGCAGTACTTC. It translates to CASSTLAGGKREQYF.

This chain links TRBV5-4 with TRBJ1-2; D unclear. Germline lookup yields CDR1 SGHNT and CDR2 YYREEE (reference sequence). This CDR3 is built from 13 residues. Trimming left V 0 bases short and J 3 bases short, with 6 bases between. The CDR3 DNA follows: TGTGCCAGCAGCTTGGAGAGGGACTATGGCTACACCTTC. The encoded protein is CASSLERDYGYTF.

V and J are TRBV5-5 and TRBJ2-7; D is possibly TRBD1 (6 bases). The CDR3 has 16 amino acids. CDR1 is SGHKS and CDR2 is YYEKEE in the germline V gene (reference sequence). Trimming shortened V by 2 bases and J by 0 bases, and 15 bases separated the two germline ends. As DNA, the CDR3 is TGTGCCAGCAGCTTCGGGTACCAGGGACACTCCTACGAGCAGTACTTC. Translation gives CASSFGYQGHSYEQYF.